This T cell receptor (beta chain) was identified during a study of blood T cell repertoires in COVID-19. Authors' processing steps: Estimation of nucleated cell counts relied on the amplification of reference gene primers. Measured with immunoSEQ multiplex PCR; TCRdb has only the in-frame clones, and not every one. The DNA gave D and trimming, while V, J and clone size come from that table. The profile shows 110,000 to 150,000 clones, about 79% of them singletons. V lost 5 bases and J lost 2; bases outside the gene matches: 5. The CDR3 runs 14 residues. The germline CDR1 and CDR2 sequences are MNHEY and SVGEGT.

Sequenced: peripheral blood. This clonotype originated in a man in his fifties or sixties with active or convalescent COVID-19. The chain joins TRBV6-2 or TRBV6-3 to TRBJ1-1, with 7 bases fitting TRBD1. In nucleotides, the CDR3 is TGTGCCAGCAGTATGGGGACAGATAACACTGAAGCTTTCTTT. Protein sequence: CASSMGTDNTEAFF.